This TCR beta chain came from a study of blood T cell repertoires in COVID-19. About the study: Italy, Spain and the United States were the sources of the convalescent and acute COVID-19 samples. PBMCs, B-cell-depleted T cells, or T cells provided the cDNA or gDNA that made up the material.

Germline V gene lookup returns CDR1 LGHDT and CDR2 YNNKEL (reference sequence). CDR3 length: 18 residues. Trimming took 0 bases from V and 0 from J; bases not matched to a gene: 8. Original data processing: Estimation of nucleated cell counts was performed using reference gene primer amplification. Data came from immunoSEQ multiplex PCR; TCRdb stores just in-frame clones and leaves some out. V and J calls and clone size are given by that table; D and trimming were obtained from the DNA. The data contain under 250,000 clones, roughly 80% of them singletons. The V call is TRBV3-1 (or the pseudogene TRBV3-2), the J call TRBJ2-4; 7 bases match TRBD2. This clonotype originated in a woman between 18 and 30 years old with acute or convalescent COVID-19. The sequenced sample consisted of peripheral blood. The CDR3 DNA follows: TGTGCCAGCAGCCAAGATCCGGGGGAGGGCCTAGCCAAAAACATTCAGTACTTC. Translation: CASSQDPGEGLAKNIQYF.